This T cell receptor beta chain was captured in a study of blood T cell repertoires in COVID-19. Source study methods: Amplification of reference gene primers was used by the study to estimate nucleated cell counts. Sequencing was performed with immunoSEQ multiplex PCR; in TCRdb, only in-frame clones are kept and a portion is missing. V, J and clone size derive from that table, while D and trimming were established from the DNA sequence. The sample includes 200,000 to 250,000 clones, 82% of them seen just once. The ends lost 5 bases at V and 6 bases at J; junction bases unmatched: 1. The CDR3 sequence is 13 residues long. CDR1 and CDR2 (germline): KGHDR, SFDVKD.

The sequence derives from a woman aged 18 to 35 with acute or convalescent COVID-19. Specimen: peripheral blood. The chain joins TRBV24-1 to TRBJ1-2; 11 bases line up with TRBD1. The CDR3 DNA reads as TGTGCCACCAGTGGGGACAGGGGGGATGGCTACACCTTC. Protein: CATSGDRGDGYTF.